The 13 T cell receptor beta chains below come from one sample, sequenced in a study of cytomegalovirus exposure and HLA in healthy donors (dated by TCRdb to 2016 to 2017). Library method: the immunoSEQ multiplex PCR assay. For the multiplex PCR, a mixture combining 60 forward primers for TCR Vbeta segments and 13 reverse primers for TCR Jbeta segments was used. TCRdb re-hosts the immuneACCESS table, in-frame sequences only. Its copies lack some clones; in the studies checked, an unresolved V gene accounts for under half of them, and the cause for the rest is not known. The sample has tens of thousands of clones on record, about 81% of them singletons. The ten biggest clones cover roughly 8.9% of the sample. Sequencing used PBMCs. The receptor source for this set is a woman between 35 and 50 years old in good health and CMV-seropositive.

V gene TRBV28 combines with J gene TRBJ1-2; D call uncertain. Looked up from germline, CDR1 is MDHEN and CDR2 is SYDVKM. The ends were cut back, 6 bases at V and 4 bases at J, with 12 bases in the middle. The CDR3 spans 13 residues. In DNA form, the CDR3 reads TGTGCCAGCAGACCCGACAAGTTCTATGGCTACACCTTC. It yields the protein CASRPDKFYGYTF.

The chain couples TRBV28 to TRBJ1-4; unclear D gene. Between the trimmed V and J ends, which lost 5 bases and 8 bases, there was a span of 6 bases. Germline assignment: CDR1 MDHEN and CDR2 SYDVKM. The CDR3 has 11 residues. The CDR3 loop is CASSPLEKLFF. In DNA, the CDR3 is TGTGCCAGCAGTCCGTTAGAAAAACTGTTTTTT. Complete variable domain (other parts from reference TRBV28 and TRBJ1-4): DVKVTQSSRYLVKRTGEKVFLECVQDMDHENMFWYRQDPGLGLRLIYFSYDVKMKEKGDIPEGYSVSREKKERFSLILESASTNQTSMYLCASSPLEKLFFGSGTQLSVL.

V usage is TRBV29-1 and J usage is TRBJ1-2; 8 bases match TRBD1. J gave up 6 bases and V 4 bases, and 1 base lay outside the gene matches. CDR3 length equals 11 residues. Germline CDR1 reads SQVTM; CDR2 reads ANQGSEA. The CDR3 DNA reads TGCAGCGTTGCAGGGGGCCATGGCTACACCTTC. It translates to CSVAGGHGYTF.

This clone was counted a single time. The chain carries TRBV6-5 and TRBJ2-7; weak D call: TRBD1 (5 bases). Looked up from germline, CDR1 is MNHEY and CDR2 is SVGAGI. V was shortened by 2 bases and J by 2 bases, with 10 bases between the two germline ends. The CDR3 loop spans 14 amino acids. The CDR3 sequence: CASSYRGRAYEQYF. The CDR3 DNA reads TGTGCCAGCAGTTACAGGGGCAGAGCCTACGAGCAGTACTTC.

V and J are TRBV28 and TRBJ1-2; TRBD1 is a possible D gene (6 bases). This CDR3 is 14 amino acids long. Germline V gives CDR1 MDHEN, CDR2 SYDVKM. V lost 2 bases and J lost 3, with 10 bases in between. Written as DNA, the CDR3 is TGTGCCAGCAGTTTACCCCGGACAGACTATGGCTACACCTTC. Translated: CASSLPRTDYGYTF.

The rearrangement uses TRBV5-1 and TRBJ1-2, with D hard to call. V lost 1 base and J lost 8, with 9 bases in between. Germline loops: CDR1 SGHRS, CDR2 YFSETQ. The CDR3 spans 12 residues. The CDR3 bases are TGCGCCAGCAGCTTGAGTTCAGCGGGCTACACCTTC. It yields the protein CASSLSSAGYTF.

The rearrangement uses TRBV5-4 and TRBJ2-2; TRBD2 aligns across 7 bases. This CDR3 has 16 amino acids. The germline V gene has CDR1 SGHNT and CDR2 YYREEE (reference sequence). J was trimmed by 0 bases and V by 0 bases; bases with no gene match: 2. Written as DNA, the CDR3 is TGTGCCAGCAGCTTGGTGGCGGGGGCGAACACCGGGGAGCTGTTTTTT. Its protein is CASSLVAGANTGELFF.

This clone was recorded many times. The chain has TRBV6-1 and TRBJ1-1, with 7 nucleotides matching TRBD1. The V segment lost 1 base and the J segment 7 bases; nucleotides outside the gene matches: 9. The CDR3 totals 15 residues. CDR1 MNHNS and CDR2 SASEGT come from the germline V gene. CDR3 in amino acids: CASSEGTGRKNEAFF. DNA of the CDR3: TGTGCCAGCAGTGAAGGGACAGGAAGGAAGAATGAAGCTTTCTTT.

V is TRBV4-1 and J is TRBJ1-2; the D is unclear. The CDR3 is 13 amino acids. Trimming took 6 bases from V and 4 from J, leaving 12 bases between them. In germline, CDR1 is MGHRA, CDR2 YSYEKL. The CDR3 region has the DNA TGCGCCAGCAGACCCCCGATCGGCTATGGCTACACCTTC. The encoded protein is CASRPPIGYGYTF.

The rearrangement uses TRBV13 and TRBJ1-5; 7 bases are shared with TRBD1. V shed 0 bases and J 0 bases; nucleotides not matched to a gene: 8. Germline lookup yields CDR1 PRHDT and CDR2 FYEKMQ (reference sequence). The CDR3 is 18 amino acids. This CDR3 reads CASSLGLRDSYSNQPQHF. For the CDR3, the DNA is TGTGCCAGCAGCTTAGGGCTCCGGGACAGCTATAGCAATCAGCCCCAGCATTTT.

The chain recombines TRBV11-2 with TRBJ1-3; 7 nucleotides align to TRBD1. The V gene end was trimmed by 4 bases and the J gene end by 2 bases; junction bases not matched to a gene: 5. Germline V gene lookup returns CDR1 SGHAT and CDR2 FQNNGV. The CDR3 spans 15 residues. CDR3 protein: CASSSGTEPGNTIYF. In DNA form, the CDR3 reads TGTGCCAGCAGCTCCGGGACAGAACCTGGAAACACCATATATTTT.

The gene calls are TRBV28 and TRBJ1-2, with TRBD1 matching over 7 bases. Germline V lookup: CDR1 MDHEN, CDR2 SYDVKM. The length of the CDR3 is 13 residues. V lost 3 bases and J lost 4; bases outside the gene matches: 2. The CDR3 nucleotides are TGTGCCAGCAGTTTCCGGGACAGCTATGGCTACACCTTC. It encodes CASSFRDSYGYTF.

The gene calls are TRBV13 and TRBJ1-2, with 8 bases lining up with TRBD1. J was trimmed by 8 bases and V by 4 bases; bases with no gene match: 6. The germline gives CDR1 PRHDT, CDR2 FYEKMQ (reference sequence). The CDR3 has 13 residues. CDR3 DNA: TGTGCCAGCAGCTCCCCGACAGGGGAAGGCTACACCTTC. This translates into CASSSPTGEGYTF.